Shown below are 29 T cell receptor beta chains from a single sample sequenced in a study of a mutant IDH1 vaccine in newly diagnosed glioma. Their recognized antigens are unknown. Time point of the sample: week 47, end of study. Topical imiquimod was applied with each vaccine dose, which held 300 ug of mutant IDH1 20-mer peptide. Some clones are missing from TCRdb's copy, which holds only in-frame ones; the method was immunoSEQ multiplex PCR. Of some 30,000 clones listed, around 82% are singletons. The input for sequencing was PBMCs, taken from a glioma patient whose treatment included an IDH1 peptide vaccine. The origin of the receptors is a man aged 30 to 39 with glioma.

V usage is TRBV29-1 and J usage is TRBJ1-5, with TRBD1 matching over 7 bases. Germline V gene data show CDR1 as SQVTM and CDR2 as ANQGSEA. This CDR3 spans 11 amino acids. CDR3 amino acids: CSVTGTQPQHF. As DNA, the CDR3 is TGCAGTGTGACAGGGACTCAGCCCCAGCATTTT.

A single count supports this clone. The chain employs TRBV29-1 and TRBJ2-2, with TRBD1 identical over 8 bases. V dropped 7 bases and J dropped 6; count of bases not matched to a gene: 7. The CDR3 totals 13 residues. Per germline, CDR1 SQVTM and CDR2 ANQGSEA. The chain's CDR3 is CSAKLQGAGELFF. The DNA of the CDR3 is TGCAGCGCGAAGTTACAGGGGGCCGGGGAGCTGTTTTTT.

The CDR3 DNA reads TGTGCCAGCAGGGGGCTAGCGGCCACCTACGAGCAGTACTTC. Amino acid sequence: CASRGLAATYEQYF. This chain joins TRBV27 and TRBJ2-7; 7 nucleotides agree with TRBD2. The V segment lost 6 bases and the J segment 2 bases; nucleotides outside the gene matches: 7. The CDR3 has 14 residues. Per the germline V gene, CDR1 is MNHEY and CDR2 is SMNVEV (reference sequence).

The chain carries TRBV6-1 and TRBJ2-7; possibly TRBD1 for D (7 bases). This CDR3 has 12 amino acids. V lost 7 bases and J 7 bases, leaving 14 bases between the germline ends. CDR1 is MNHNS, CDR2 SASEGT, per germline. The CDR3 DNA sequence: TGTGCCAGCAACGAGGGGGCGGGGGAGCAGTACTTC. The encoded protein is CASNEGAGEQYF.

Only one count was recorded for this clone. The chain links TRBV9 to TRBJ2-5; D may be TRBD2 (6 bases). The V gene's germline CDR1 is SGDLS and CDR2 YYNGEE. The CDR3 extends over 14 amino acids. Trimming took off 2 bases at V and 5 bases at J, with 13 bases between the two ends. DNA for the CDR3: TGTGCCAGCAGCGTCGGGACTCTGGTGGAGACCCAGTACTTC. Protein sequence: CASSVGTLVETQYF.

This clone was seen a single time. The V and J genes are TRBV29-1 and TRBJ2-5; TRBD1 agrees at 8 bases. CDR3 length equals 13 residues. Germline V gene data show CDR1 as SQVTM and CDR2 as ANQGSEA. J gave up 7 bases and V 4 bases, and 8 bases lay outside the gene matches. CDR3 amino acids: CSVVETGEGTQYF. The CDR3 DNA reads TGCAGCGTTGTGGAGACAGGGGAAGGGACCCAGTACTTC.

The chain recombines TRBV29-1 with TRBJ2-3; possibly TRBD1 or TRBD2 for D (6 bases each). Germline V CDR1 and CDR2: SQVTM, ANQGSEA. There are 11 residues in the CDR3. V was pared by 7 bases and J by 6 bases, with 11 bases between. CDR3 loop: CSGGLADTQYF. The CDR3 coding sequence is TGCAGCGGGGGGCTAGCGGATACGCAGTATTTT.

CDR3 amino acids: CASSLGVPGQEAFF. For the CDR3, the DNA is TGCGCCAGCAGCTTGGGGGTCCCGGGACAGGAAGCTTTCTTT. This chain links TRBV5-1 with TRBJ1-1; TRBD1 agrees at 7 bases. The CDR3 is 14 residues long. CDR1 SGHRS and CDR2 YFSETQ come from the germline V gene. The J segment lost 8 bases and the V segment lost 0 bases, leaving 7 bases of the junction unmatched.

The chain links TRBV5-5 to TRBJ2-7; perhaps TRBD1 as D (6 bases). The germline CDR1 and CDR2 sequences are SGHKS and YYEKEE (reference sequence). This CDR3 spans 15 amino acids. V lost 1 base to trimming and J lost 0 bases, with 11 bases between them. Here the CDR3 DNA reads TGTGCCAGCAGCTTGCGGGACAAGACCTCCTACGAGCAGTACTTC. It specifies CASSLRDKTSYEQYF.

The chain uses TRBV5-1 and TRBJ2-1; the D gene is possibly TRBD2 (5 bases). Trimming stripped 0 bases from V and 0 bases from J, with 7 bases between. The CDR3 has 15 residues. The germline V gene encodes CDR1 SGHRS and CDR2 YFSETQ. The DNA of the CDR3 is TGCGCCAGCAGCTTGGTGGGGAGCTCCTACAATGAGCAGTTCTTC. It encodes CASSLVGSSYNEQFF. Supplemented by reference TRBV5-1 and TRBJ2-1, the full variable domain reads KAGVTQTPRYLIKTRGQQVTLSCSPISGHRSVSWYQQTPGQGLQFLFEYFSETQRNKGNFPGRFSGRQFSNSRSEMNVSTLELGDSALYLCASSLVGSSYNEQFFGPGTRLTVL.

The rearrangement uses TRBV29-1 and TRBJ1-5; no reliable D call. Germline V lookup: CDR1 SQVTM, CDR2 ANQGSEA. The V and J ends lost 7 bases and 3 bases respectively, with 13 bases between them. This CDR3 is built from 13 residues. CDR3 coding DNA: TGCAGCGCCCGAGACAACTACAATCAGCCCCAGCATTTT. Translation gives CSARDNYNQPQHF.

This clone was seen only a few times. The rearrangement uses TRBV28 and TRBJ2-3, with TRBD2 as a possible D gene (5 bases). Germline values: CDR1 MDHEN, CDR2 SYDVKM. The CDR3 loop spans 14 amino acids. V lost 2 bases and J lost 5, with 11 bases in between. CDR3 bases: TGTGCCAGCAGTTTAATGAGTGAGGGAGATACGCAGTATTTT. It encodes CASSLMSEGDTQYF. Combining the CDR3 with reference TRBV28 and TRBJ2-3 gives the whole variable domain DVKVTQSSRYLVKRTGEKVFLECVQDMDHENMFWYRQDPGLGLRLIYFSYDVKMKEKGDIPEGYSVSREKKERFSLILESASTNQTSMYLCASSLMSEGDTQYFGPGTRLTVL.

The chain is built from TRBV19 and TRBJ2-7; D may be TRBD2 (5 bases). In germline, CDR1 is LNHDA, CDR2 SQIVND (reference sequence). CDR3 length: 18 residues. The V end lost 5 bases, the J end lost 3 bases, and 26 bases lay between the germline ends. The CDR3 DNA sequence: TGTGCCAGTAGTCCCGGTGTTGAAGGCGCGGGTGTCGGCTACGAGCAGTACTTC. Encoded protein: CASSPGVEGAGVGYEQYF.

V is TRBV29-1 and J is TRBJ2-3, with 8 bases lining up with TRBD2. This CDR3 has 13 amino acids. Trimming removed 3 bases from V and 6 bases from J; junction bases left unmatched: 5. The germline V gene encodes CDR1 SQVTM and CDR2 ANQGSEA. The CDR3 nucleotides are TGCAGCGTTGAGCCCGGGAGGGCCGATACGCAGTATTTT. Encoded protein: CSVEPGRADTQYF.

The CDR3 spells CASSGTVYEQYF. In DNA form, the CDR3 reads TGTGCCAGCAGCGGGACTGTCTACGAGCAGTACTTC. The rearrangement joins TRBV7-9 to TRBJ2-7, with a weak D call TRBD2 (6 bases). The CDR3 covers 12 residues. Germline V gives CDR1 SEHNR, CDR2 FQNEAQ (reference sequence). Trimming stripped 5 bases from V and 3 bases from J, with 8 bases between.

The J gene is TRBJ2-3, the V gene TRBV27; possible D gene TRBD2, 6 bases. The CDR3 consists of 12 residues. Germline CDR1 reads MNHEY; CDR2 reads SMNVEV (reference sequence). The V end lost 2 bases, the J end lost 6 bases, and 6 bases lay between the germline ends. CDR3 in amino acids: CASSLSGDTQYF. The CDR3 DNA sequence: TGTGCCAGCAGTTTAAGCGGGGATACGCAGTATTTT.

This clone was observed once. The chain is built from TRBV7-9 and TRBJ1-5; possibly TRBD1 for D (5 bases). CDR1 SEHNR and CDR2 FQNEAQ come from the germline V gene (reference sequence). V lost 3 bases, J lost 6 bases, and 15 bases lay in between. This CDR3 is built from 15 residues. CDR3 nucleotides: TGTGCCAGCAGCTTGGGGGGGGGAGAATTTCAGCCCCAGCATTTT. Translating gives CASSLGGGEFQPQHF.

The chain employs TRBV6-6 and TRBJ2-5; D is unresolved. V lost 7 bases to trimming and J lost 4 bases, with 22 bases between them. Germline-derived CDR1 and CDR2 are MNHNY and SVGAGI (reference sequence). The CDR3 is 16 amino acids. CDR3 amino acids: CASTPSPGVTGETQYF. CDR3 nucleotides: TGTGCCAGCACCCCTTCACCTGGCGTCACTGGAGAGACCCAGTACTTC.

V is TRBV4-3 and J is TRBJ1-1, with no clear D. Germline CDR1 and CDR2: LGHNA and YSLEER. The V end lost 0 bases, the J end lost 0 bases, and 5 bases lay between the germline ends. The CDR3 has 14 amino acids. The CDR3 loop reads CASSQELVNTEAFF. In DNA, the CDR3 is TGCGCCAGCAGCCAAGAGCTAGTGAACACTGAAGCTTTCTTT.

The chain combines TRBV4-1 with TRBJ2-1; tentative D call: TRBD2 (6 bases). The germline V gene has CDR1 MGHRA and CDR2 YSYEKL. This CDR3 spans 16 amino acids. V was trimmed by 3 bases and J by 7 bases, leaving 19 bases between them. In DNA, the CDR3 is TGCGCCAGCAGCCACGGGCCACTAGCAACTTTGAATGAGCAGTTCTTC. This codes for CASSHGPLATLNEQFF.

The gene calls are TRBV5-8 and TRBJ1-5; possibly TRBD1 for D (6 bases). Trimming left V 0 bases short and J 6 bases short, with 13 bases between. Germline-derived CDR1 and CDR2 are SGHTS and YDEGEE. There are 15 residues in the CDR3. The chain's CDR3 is CASSLGISGAQPQHF. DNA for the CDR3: TGTGCCAGCAGCTTGGGGATCTCGGGGGCTCAGCCCCAGCATTTT.

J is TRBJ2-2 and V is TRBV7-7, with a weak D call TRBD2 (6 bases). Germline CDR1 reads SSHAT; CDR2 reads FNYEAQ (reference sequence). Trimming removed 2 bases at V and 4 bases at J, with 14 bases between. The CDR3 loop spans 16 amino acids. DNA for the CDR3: TGTGCCAGCAGCTTATTCGGGGGTCCGTCCACCGGGGAGCTGTTTTTT. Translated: CASSLFGGPSTGELFF.

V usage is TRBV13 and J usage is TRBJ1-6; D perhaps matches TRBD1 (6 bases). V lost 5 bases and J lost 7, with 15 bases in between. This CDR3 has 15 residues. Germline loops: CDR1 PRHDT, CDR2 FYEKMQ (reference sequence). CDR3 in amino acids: CASSPRQGTNSPLHF. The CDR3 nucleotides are TGTGCCAGCAGCCCGCGCCAGGGGACGAATTCACCCCTCCACTTT.

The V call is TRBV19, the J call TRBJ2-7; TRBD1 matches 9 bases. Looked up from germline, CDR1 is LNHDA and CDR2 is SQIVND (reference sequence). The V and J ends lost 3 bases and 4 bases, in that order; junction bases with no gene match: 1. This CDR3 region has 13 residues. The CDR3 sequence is CASSIDRGYEQYF. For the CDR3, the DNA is TGTGCCAGTAGTATCGACAGGGGGTACGAGCAGTACTTC.

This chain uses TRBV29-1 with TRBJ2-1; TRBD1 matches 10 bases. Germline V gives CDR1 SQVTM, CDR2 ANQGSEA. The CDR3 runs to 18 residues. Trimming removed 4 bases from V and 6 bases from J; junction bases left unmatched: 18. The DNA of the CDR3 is TGCAGCGTTGTAGGGGGTTTAACCGGGACAGGGGATTTCAATGAGCAGTTCTTC. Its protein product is CSVVGGLTGTGDFNEQFF.

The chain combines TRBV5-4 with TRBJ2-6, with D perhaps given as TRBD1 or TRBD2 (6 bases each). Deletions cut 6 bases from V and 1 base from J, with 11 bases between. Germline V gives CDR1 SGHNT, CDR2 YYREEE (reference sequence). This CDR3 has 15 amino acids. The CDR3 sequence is CASNVGGSGANVLTF. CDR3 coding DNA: TGTGCCAGCAACGTAGGGGGGTCTGGGGCCAACGTCCTGACTTTC.

The CDR3 protein is CASSIAQTLSNQPQHF. DNA for the CDR3: TGTGCCAGTAGTATAGCCCAGACATTAAGCAATCAGCCCCAGCATTTT. The V gene is TRBV19, the J gene TRBJ1-5; D is ambiguous. Per germline, CDR1 LNHDA and CDR2 SQIVND (reference sequence). V dropped 1 base and J dropped 1 base, with 11 bases sitting between them. The CDR3 is 16 amino acids.

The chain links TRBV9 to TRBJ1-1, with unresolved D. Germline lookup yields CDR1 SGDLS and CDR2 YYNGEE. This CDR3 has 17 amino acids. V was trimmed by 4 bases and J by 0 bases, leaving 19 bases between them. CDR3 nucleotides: TGTGCCAGCAGCCCAGCCGCCGTAGACGGACTGAACACTGAAGCTTTCTTT. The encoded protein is CASSPAAVDGLNTEAFF.

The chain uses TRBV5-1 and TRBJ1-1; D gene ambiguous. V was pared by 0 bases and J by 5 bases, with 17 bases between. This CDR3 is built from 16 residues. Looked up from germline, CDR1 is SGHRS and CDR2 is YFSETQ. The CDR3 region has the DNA TGCGCCAGCAGCTTGGGGGCAGGTTTTGAGGGAACTGAAGCTTTCTTT. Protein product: CASSLGAGFEGTEAFF.